This record looks at one TCR beta chain sequence and its context. Its antigen remains undetermined. Base qualities are not recorded, but no much larger clone differs from it by a single base. Healthy HIV-negative adults with no recently reported acute infections or vaccinations were included as donors. Only Caucasian adults living in Nashville, Tennessee, USA were represented among the donors. Magnetic negative selection was used to enrich CD4+ T cells, after which naive cells were positively selected on CD45RA and the negative fraction became the memory subset. After blood collection by leukapheresis, PBMCs were isolated using Ficoll-Histopaque density gradient centrifugation and then cryopreserved in the vapor phase of liquid nitrogen. Purity and quantity of every magnetically sorted T cell population were checked by analytical flow cytometry. Each sorted fraction had its genomic DNA isolated and then quantified by UV absorbance on a Nanodrop 2000c.

Using the deep immunoSEQ assay, TCR CDR3 regions were amplified from genomic DNA by multiplex PCR. Extracted genomic DNA from each cell subset was spread evenly across all wells of several immunoSEQ 96-well plates, with each plate serving as a replicate. For sorted subsets, around 200 ng genomic DNA, equal to tens of thousands of T cell genomes, was loaded into each replicate PCR. Purified libraries were quantified with a Qubit 3.0 fluorometer, sized on a Bioanalyzer 2100, and re-quantified with the KAPA Library Quantification kit. Each immunoSEQ 96-well plate was sequenced on its own single-read 150-cycle Illumina NextSeq 550 flow cell. The authors' analysis ran thus. Because the immunoSEQ output included only junctional sequences and no quality scores, the filtering could not be the same as the filtering used for full-length reads. To assign V/J genes and CDR3, sequences were annotated against IMGT germline references using PyIR, a Python wrapper for IgBLAST v1.9. Reads were filtered out if the reads had weak V/J assignments (E-value above 1e-6), no CDR3, stop codons, out-of-frame junctions, or ambiguous translated residues. A V3J clonotype was defined by an identical inferred V gene, J gene, and CDR3 amino acid sequence. Percentage overlap between repertoires was calculated by dividing the number of shared unique clonotypes by the size of the smaller repertoire. Three approaches were used to assess repertoire richness: RTK rarefaction, the Chao1 estimator, and Recon v2.1 estimates of unobserved clonotypes. For all TCRbeta clonotypes obtained by the gDNA method from a few donors, generation probabilities were computed with OLGA. Held by TCRdb, this immuneACCESS table contains in-frame sequences only and omits some clones. Under half of the omission traces to an unresolved V gene where checked; the cause of the rest is unknown. From that table come the V and J calls and clone size; the DNA was used to work out D and trimming. The table for this sample lists 2 million to 2.5 million clones; 80% to 95% of them were counted only once. The ten largest make up about 0.34% of the sample.

From a lookup of the germline V gene (reference sequence), CDR1 and CDR2 are SEHNR and FQNEAQ. CDR3 length: 17 amino acids, cysteine to phenylalanine. The CDR3 DNA has 51 bases and is translated from base 1. Ends trimmed: V by 1 base, J by 2 bases; bases unmatched to a gene: 8. This record belongs to a study of shared clonotypes between healthy human individuals (dated by TCRdb to the early 2020s). Background for the entire study: A couple of women and three men aged 18 to 49 years were included in the cohort. Per donor, three plates each were used for CD4 naive and CD4 memory, two for CD8 naive, and one for CD8 memory. Blood TCR repertoires of about five healthy adults were deeply sequenced to estimate repertoire size and the extent of clonotype sharing between individuals. Libraries were prepared and TCR repertoires were sequenced by different laboratories using diverse techniques, in order to increase sequencing depth and limit assay-specific biases. Per donor, leukapheresis produced somewhere between about 0.8 and 9 billion PBMCs.

Paper-wide results and their limitations: Naive subsets generally had larger estimated clonotype richness than memory subsets did. Higher generation probabilities were observed for clonotypes shared by all four sorted-subset donors than for non-shared clonotypes. Because the study included only a small number of donors, the genetic and exposure-history diversity represented was limited. Pairwise subsampling indicated that sequencing depth was expected to affect the degree of clonotype sharing among donors. Across a few donors, about 5% of naive CD4, more than 3% of naive CD8, around 2.5% of memory CD4, and under 0.45% of memory CD8 clonotypes were shared. Rarefaction of sorted-subset datasets indicated incomplete sequencing despite the large sequencing depth. Only blood was sampled, and tissue TCR repertoires likely differ from those in blood.

The rearrangement combines TRBV7-9 with TRBJ2-5, and TRBD1 aligns with 9 junction nucleotides. This sequence was found in a man aged 18 to 29 in good health. Some clones in this sample may be carry-over from other donors' samples. Sequencing was carried out using naive CD4+ T cells from PBMCs. The cell subset or site label for this specimen denotes: CD45RA+ positively selected. For the CDR3, the sequence is CASSLVGGQGSQETQYF. At the DNA level, the sequence is TGTGCCAGCAGCTTAGTGGGGGGACAGGGCTCTCAAGAGACCCAGTACTTC.